This TCR beta chain was documented in a study of cytomegalovirus exposure and HLA in healthy donors. Germline V lookup: CDR1 LNHDA, CDR2 SQIVND (reference sequence). This CDR3 comprises 14 residues. V shed 5 bases and J shed 1 base, with 11 bases lying between them. General study points: The investigators catalogued 150 to 200 TCR beta chains as cytomegalovirus-associated. Earlier analysis found most TCR beta V segments productive about 90% or about 30% of the time. By HLA locus, TCR association rates varied in a later analysis, with DRB1 showing the most and HLA-C the fewest. CMV serostatus was the sole immune exposure data available.

Of note for this clone: What it recognizes is unknown.

PCR primers comprised 60 Vbeta and 13 Jbeta primers. Sequencing used immunoSEQ multiplex PCR; TCRdb keeps in-frame clones, though not all of them. The sample holds 200,000 or so clones; approximately 80% are singletons and the top ten take around 1.5%. V usage is TRBV19 and J usage is TRBJ1-1, with D perhaps TRBD1 (6 bases). The sequencing input was PBMCs. This clonotype was obtained from a girl between 5 and 17 years old in good health and CMV-seronegative. The CDR3 loop is CASSAGTKNTEAFF. CDR3 in DNA: TGTGCCAGTAGTGCCGGGACAAAGAACACTGAAGCTTTCTTT.